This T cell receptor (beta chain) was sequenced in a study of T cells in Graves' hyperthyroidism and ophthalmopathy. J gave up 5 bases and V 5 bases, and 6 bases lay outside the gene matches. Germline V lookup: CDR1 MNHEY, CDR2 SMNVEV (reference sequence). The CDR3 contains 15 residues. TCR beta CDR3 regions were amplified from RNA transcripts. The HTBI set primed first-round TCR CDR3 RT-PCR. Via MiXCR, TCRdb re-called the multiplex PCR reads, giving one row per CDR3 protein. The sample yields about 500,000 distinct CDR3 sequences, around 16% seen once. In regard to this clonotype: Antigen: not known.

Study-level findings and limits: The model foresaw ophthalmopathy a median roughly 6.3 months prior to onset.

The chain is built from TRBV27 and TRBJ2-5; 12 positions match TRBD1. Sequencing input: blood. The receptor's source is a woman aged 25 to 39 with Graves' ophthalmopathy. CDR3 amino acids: CASSTGQGAIETQYF. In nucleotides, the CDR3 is TGTGCCAGCAGTACGGGACAGGGGGCTATTGAGACCCAGTACTTC.